Below are 29 T cell receptor beta chains sequenced from a single sample in a study of OX40 agonist ivuxolimab in advanced cancers. Library preparation was by the immunoSEQ multiplex PCR assay. TCRdb took over this immuneACCESS table, retaining in-frame rearrangements with V and J assigned. Such tables are incomplete; in checked studies, under half of the missing clones stem from an unresolved V gene, and the remainder is unexplained. Here the sample has some 50,000 clones; 90% to 95% occur a single time. In total, the top ten clones hold 11% of the sample. The sample consisted of CD4+ or CD8+ T cells sorted from blood, taken in a trial of the OX40 agonist ivuxolimab. These receptors came from an adult with an advanced solid tumor such as melanoma, head and neck, liver or kidney cancer.

This chain connects TRBV30 to TRBJ2-1; 11 nucleotides line up with TRBD2. Unmatched junction bases numbered 7, after V lost 4 bases and J lost 5 bases. The CDR3 length is 15 residues. The germline V gene has CDR1 GTSNPN and CDR2 SVGIG (reference sequence). CDR3 nucleotide sequence: TGTGCCTGGATATCGGGACTAGCGGCAAACAATGAGCAGTTCTTC. Its protein product is CAWISGLAANNEQFF. The whole variable domain, remainder taken from reference TRBV30 and TRBJ2-1, is SQTIHQWPATLVQPVGSPLSLECTVEGTSNPNLYWYRQAAGRGLQLLFYSVGIGQISSEVPQNLSASRPQDRQFILSSKKLLLSDSGFYLCAWISGLAANNEQFFGPGTRLTVL.

V gene TRBV4-1 combines with J gene TRBJ2-3, with D perhaps TRBD2 (5 bases). Per germline, CDR1 MGHRA and CDR2 YSYEKL. The CDR3 has 15 residues. V lost 2 bases, J lost 0 bases, and 9 bases lay in between. CDR3 sequence: CASSQPTGSTDTQYF. The CDR3 DNA reads as TGCGCCAGCAGCCAACCCACGGGAAGCACAGATACGCAGTATTTT.

The chain employs TRBV28 and TRBJ2-7, with a possible D match to TRBD2 (6 bases). Germline V lookup: CDR1 MDHEN, CDR2 SYDVKM. The CDR3 covers 15 residues. Trimming left V 6 bases short and J 4 bases short, with 19 bases between. The CDR3 DNA follows: TGTGCCAGCAGCCCATCGATTCGGGAGCAGTACGAGCAGTACTTC. Translating gives CASSPSIREQYEQYF.

This CDR3 is CASSRGPGGEWPYNEQFF. The CDR3 region has the DNA TGTGCCAGCAGCCGGGGGCCAGGGGGGGAATGGCCCTACAATGAGCAGTTCTTC. The chain carries TRBV7-6 and TRBJ2-1; the D call may be TRBD1 or TRBD2 (7 bases each). Germline loops: CDR1 SGHVS, CDR2 FNYEAQ. The CDR3 has 18 amino acids. V lost 5 bases and J 2 bases, leaving 22 bases between the germline ends.

The gene calls are TRBV30 and TRBJ2-3, with 8 bases that match TRBD1. Germline assignment: CDR1 GTSNPN and CDR2 SVGIG (reference sequence). This CDR3 is 16 amino acids long. V was clipped by 0 bases and J by 6 bases; unmatched bases: 11. CDR3 region: CAWSVRDRGIRDTQYF. The CDR3, as DNA: TGTGCCTGGAGTGTACGTGACAGGGGAATTAGGGATACGCAGTATTTT.

V is TRBV4-1 and J is TRBJ2-2; D not resolved. The CDR3 extends over 12 amino acids. Germline assignment: CDR1 MGHRA and CDR2 YSYEKL. Trimming stripped 4 bases from V and 7 bases from J, with 7 bases between. In DNA, the CDR3 is TGCGCCAGCAGCCTAAAGCTCGGGGAGCTGTTTTTT. Its translation is CASSLKLGELFF.

This chain joins TRBV7-2 and TRBJ2-2, with no clear D. Germline V CDR1 and CDR2: SGHTA, FQGNSA. The CDR3 runs to 12 residues. Trimming removed 6 bases from V and 5 bases from J, with 7 bases in between. The CDR3 DNA follows: TGTGCCAGCAGTTCCGGTACCGGGGAGCTGTTTTTT. Translated: CASSSGTGELFF. The full variable domain, completed using reference TRBV7-2 and TRBJ2-2, is GAGVSQSPSNKVTEKGKDVELRCDPISGHTALYWYRQSLGQGLEFLIYFQGNSAPDKSGLPSDRFSAERTGGSVSTLTIQRTQQEDSAVYLCASSSGTGELFFGEGSRLTVL.

The V call is TRBV7-8, the J call TRBJ1-2; D gene uncertain. CDR1 SGHVS and CDR2 FQNEAQ come from the germline V gene. V gave up 0 bases and J gave up 4 bases, with 6 bases separating them. CDR3 size: 13 residues. The CDR3 DNA reads TGTGCCAGCAGCTTAGCGCAGGCCTATGGCTACACCTTC. Protein: CASSLAQAYGYTF.

V is TRBV5-4 and J is TRBJ2-7, with TRBD2 matching over 11 bases. The CDR3 extends over 17 amino acids. Germline-derived CDR1 and CDR2 are SGHNT and YYREEE (reference sequence). Losses at the gene ends were 0 bases for V and 2 bases for J; bases not matched to a gene: 7. CDR3: CASSLGIAGGLAYEQYF. The CDR3 nucleotides are TGTGCCAGCAGCTTGGGAATAGCGGGAGGGCTAGCCTACGAGCAGTACTTC.

The chain combines TRBV2 with TRBJ2-7; tentative D call: TRBD2 (5 bases). CDR1 and CDR2 (germline): SNHLY, FYNNEI. The CDR3 is 12 amino acids. V lost 8 bases to trimming and J lost 4 bases, with 12 bases between them. CDR3: CASGRAPYEQYF. The CDR3, as DNA: TGTGCCAGCGGGCGGGCCCCATACGAGCAGTACTTC.

The rearrangement joins TRBV4-1 to TRBJ2-4, with TRBD2 matching over 11 bases. The V and J ends lost 3 bases and 3 bases, in that order; junction bases with no gene match: 4. The CDR3 sequence is 16 residues long. CDR1 is MGHRA, CDR2 YSYEKL, per germline. CDR3 residues: CASSHLSGGGKNIQYF. The DNA for the CDR3 is TGCGCCAGCAGCCACCTTAGCGGGGGGGGCAAAAACATTCAGTACTTC.

The chain links TRBV7-9 to TRBJ2-7; D is uncertain. Germline assignment: CDR1 SEHNR and CDR2 FQNEAQ (reference sequence). The V end lost 2 bases, the J end lost 5 bases, and 10 bases lay between the germline ends. This CDR3 has 13 residues. As DNA, the CDR3 is TGTGCCAGCAGCTTACTCGGCACGGACGAGCAGTACTTC. Translation: CASSLLGTDEQYF.

This clone showed up just once. The chain has TRBV27 and TRBJ2-3; D not resolved. Per germline, CDR1 MNHEY and CDR2 SMNVEV (reference sequence). The CDR3 has 15 residues. Trimming removed 5 bases at V and 4 bases at J, with 16 bases between. CDR3 loop: CASSPGPFSPDTQYF. CDR3 nucleotide sequence: TGTGCCAGCAGTCCCGGACCCTTCAGCCCAGATACGCAGTATTTT.

The V gene is TRBV11-3, the J gene TRBJ2-2; D uncertain. Trimming shortened V by 1 base and J by 4 bases, and 4 bases separated the two germline ends. The CDR3 totals 13 residues. The germline CDR1 and CDR2 sequences are SGHNT and YENEEA. Here the CDR3 DNA reads TGTGCCAGCAGCTTAGGGGGCACCGGGGAGCTGTTTTTT. It translates to CASSLGGTGELFF.

The chain combines TRBV28 with TRBJ2-3, with 7 bases fitting TRBD2. The V and J ends lost 3 bases and 5 bases, in that order; junction bases with no gene match: 8. The CDR3 spans 15 residues. CDR1 is MDHEN, CDR2 SYDVKM, per germline. CDR3 protein: CASSFLLEREDTQYF. As DNA, the CDR3 is TGTGCCAGCAGTTTCTTGCTTGAGCGGGAAGATACGCAGTATTTT.

The CDR3 protein is CASSPLNQHEQYF. Written as DNA, the CDR3 is TGTGCCAGCAGCCCCTTAAATCAACACGAGCAGTACTTC. The chain couples TRBV5-6 to TRBJ2-7, with D unclear. Germline CDR1 reads SGHDT; CDR2 reads YYEEEE. This CDR3 region has 13 residues. V lost 4 bases to trimming and J lost 5 bases, with 13 bases between them. The full variable domain, with the rest looked up from reference TRBV5-6 and TRBJ2-7, is DAGVTQSPTHLIKTRGQQVTLRCSPKSGHDTVSWYQQALGQGPQFIFQYYEEEERQRGNFPDRFSGHQFPNYSSELNVNALLLGDSALYLCASSPLNQHEQYFGPGTRLTVT.

The V and J genes are TRBV4-3 and TRBJ2-3; no definite D call. The CDR3 is 13 residues long. In germline, CDR1 is LGHNA, CDR2 YSLEER. Between the trimmed V and J ends, which lost 1 base and 5 bases, there was a span of 7 bases. The CDR3 loop reads CASSQGLLDTQYF. The CDR3, as DNA: TGCGCCAGCAGCCAAGGACTCTTAGATACGCAGTATTTT.

The V call is TRBV7-2, the J call TRBJ2-7; D unresolved. The CDR3 has 13 residues. V lost 6 bases and J lost 0, with 9 bases in between. CDR1 SGHTA and CDR2 FQGNSA come from the germline V gene. The CDR3: CASRLNPSYEQYF. CDR3 nucleotides: TGTGCCAGCAGGCTGAATCCCTCCTACGAGCAGTACTTC. The whole variable domain, remainder taken from reference TRBV7-2 and TRBJ2-7, is GAGVSQSPSNKVTEKGKDVELRCDPISGHTALYWYRQSLGQGLEFLIYFQGNSAPDKSGLPSDRFSAERTGGSVSTLTIQRTQQEDSAVYLCASRLNPSYEQYFGPGTRLTVT.

The chain employs TRBV10-3 and TRBJ2-6; perhaps TRBD2 as D (5 bases). Germline CDR1 reads ENHRY; CDR2 reads SYGVKD. The length of the CDR3 is 14 residues. V gave up 8 bases and J gave up 2 bases, with 10 bases separating them. The CDR3 coding sequence is TGTGCCATCGACCCGGGGACTGGGGCCAACGTCCTGACTTTC. Translating gives CAIDPGTGANVLTF.

The chain links TRBV4-1 to TRBJ2-1, with D uncertain. This CDR3 has 17 amino acids. V lost 0 bases and J lost 9, with 21 bases in between. From germline, CDR1 is MGHRA and CDR2 YSYEKL. As DNA, the CDR3 is TGCGCCAGCAGCCAAGACCCCCCGGGCCTCTTACATGGTGAGCAGTTCTTC. This sequence encodes CASSQDPPGLLHGEQFF.

The rearrangement links TRBV5-6 to TRBJ1-4, with D tentatively TRBD1 (5 bases). CDR1 SGHDT and CDR2 YYEEEE come from the germline V gene. Trimming left V 6 bases short and J 7 bases short, with 13 bases between. This CDR3 contains 13 residues. The CDR3 coding sequence is TGTGCCAGCACCACCGGGGCCAGTGAAAAACTGTTTTTT. Translation: CASTTGASEKLFF.

The chain carries TRBV7-8 and TRBJ1-4, with 7 bases aligning to TRBD1. The CDR3 is 16 amino acids. Germline-derived CDR1 and CDR2 are SGHVS and FQNEAQ. The V segment lost 5 bases and the J segment 2 bases; nucleotides outside the gene matches: 8. The DNA of the CDR3 is TGTGCCAGCAGCCATAAACCGGGACAGACTAATGAAAAACTGTTTTTT. This codes for CASSHKPGQTNEKLFF.

This chain joins TRBV20-1 and TRBJ2-5, with 7 bases fitting TRBD2. Germline CDR1 is DFQATT and CDR2 is SNEGSKA (reference sequence). The CDR3 is made up of 11 amino acids. The trim removed 2 bases at V and 11 bases at J, leaving 5 bases unmatched. The CDR3 protein is CSARLAREQYF. Here the CDR3 DNA reads TGCAGTGCTAGACTAGCGCGGGAGCAGTACTTC.

CDR3 nucleotides: TGTGCCAGCAGCCCCAAAACGGGGACTAGCGGGTTCAATGAGCAGTTCTTC. Translating it yields CASSPKTGTSGFNEQFF. The chain links TRBV7-9 to TRBJ2-1; 12 nucleotides match TRBD2. V was pared by 5 bases and J by 6 bases, with 11 bases of the junction left unmatched. Germline CDR1 SEHNR, CDR2 FQNEAQ (reference sequence). The CDR3 is 17 amino acids.

The chain links TRBV30 to TRBJ2-7; D is undetermined. CDR1 GTSNPN and CDR2 SVGIG come from the germline V gene (reference sequence). Trimming stripped 3 bases from V and 3 bases from J, with 9 bases between. CDR3 length: 12 residues. The CDR3 protein is CAWREAYYEQYF. In DNA form, the CDR3 reads TGTGCCTGGAGGGAAGCATACTACGAGCAGTACTTC.

The gene calls are TRBV4-1 and TRBJ2-1; 9 nucleotides line up with TRBD2. The trim removed 6 bases at V and 7 bases at J, leaving 10 bases unmatched. Germline CDR1 is MGHRA and CDR2 is YSYEKL. This CDR3 is 15 amino acids long. The CDR3 DNA reads as TGCGCCAGCAGGCTCGCTAGCGGGATCGGGAATGAGCAGTTCTTC. This encodes CASRLASGIGNEQFF.

V gene TRBV5-6 combines with J gene TRBJ2-1; perhaps TRBD2 as D (6 bases). Trimming removed 1 base at V and 4 bases at J, with 18 bases between. CDR1 and CDR2 (germline): SGHDT, YYEEEE. The CDR3 loop spans 17 amino acids. The CDR3 reads CASSLTGYGRWYNEQFF. The DNA for the CDR3 is TGTGCCAGCAGCTTGACGGGCTACGGGAGATGGTACAATGAGCAGTTCTTC.

V usage is TRBV2 and J usage is TRBJ2-7; a possible D gene is TRBD2 (6 bases). Trimming pared 4 bases from V and 3 bases from J, leaving 13 bases between. The CDR3 has 14 amino acids. Germline CDR1 reads SNHLY; CDR2 reads FYNNEI. As DNA, the CDR3 is TGTGCCAGCAGTGTGCGGGGAAGGAGCTACGAGCAGTACTTC. Encoded protein: CASSVRGRSYEQYF.

V is TRBV6-1 and J is TRBJ2-5; 10 bases map to TRBD1. Trimming removed 8 bases from V and 5 bases from J; junction bases left unmatched: 8. This CDR3 has 14 residues. Germline V gene lookup returns CDR1 MNHNS and CDR2 SASEGT. In nucleotides, the CDR3 is TGTGCCAGCCTTAGTGGGACAGGGGATGAGACCCAGTACTTC. Translation: CASLSGTGDETQYF.